This passage covers 9 T cell receptor beta chains from one sample sequenced in a study of PD-1 blockade in classical Hodgkin lymphoma. All trial patients relapsed after autologous stem cell transplantation. Measured with immunoSEQ multiplex PCR; TCRdb has only the in-frame clones, and not every one. The data contain some 62,000 clones, approximately 90% of them singletons. This specimen was peripheral blood mononuclear cells (PBMCs), taken at baseline. These receptor sequences come from a human donor with classical Hodgkin lymphoma.

The chain has TRBV2 and TRBJ2-7; 9 nucleotides agree with TRBD1. The CDR3 is 13 residues long. V lost 9 bases to trimming and J lost 2 bases; unmatched junction nucleotides: 5. Germline CDR1 is SNHLY and CDR2 is FYNNEI. The CDR3 loop reads CARRTGATYEQYF. The CDR3 region has the DNA TGTGCCAGGAGGACAGGGGCGACCTACGAGCAGTACTTC.

J is TRBJ1-4 and V is TRBV28; D gene ambiguous. The CDR3 runs to 15 residues. Germline lookup yields CDR1 MDHEN and CDR2 SYDVKM. The V and J ends lost 5 bases and 7 bases respectively, with 17 bases between them. The CDR3 is CASSTAVGVGEKLFF. The CDR3 DNA reads as TGTGCCAGCAGTACCGCCGTTGGGGTGGGTGAAAAACTGTTTTTT. The whole variable domain, remainder taken from reference TRBV28 and TRBJ1-4, is DVKVTQSSRYLVKRTGEKVFLECVQDMDHENMFWYRQDPGLGLRLIYFSYDVKMKEKGDIPEGYSVSREKKERFSLILESASTNQTSMYLCASSTAVGVGEKLFFGSGTQLSVL.

This clone was detected once. This chain links TRBV6-6 with TRBJ2-3; D might be TRBD1 or TRBD2, each matching 6 bases. Germline V gene lookup returns CDR1 MNHNY and CDR2 SVGAGI (reference sequence). V lost 0 bases to trimming and J lost 2 bases, with 12 bases between them. The CDR3 is made up of 16 amino acids. The CDR3 coding sequence is TGTGCCAGCAGTTACTCGAGGGGGGCGTACACAGATACGCAGTATTTT. Protein product: CASSYSRGAYTDTQYF.

The V gene is TRBV7-2, the J gene TRBJ2-7, with TRBD1 identical over 10 bases. This CDR3 region has 15 residues. Germline CDR1 reads SGHTA; CDR2 reads FQGNSA. V was clipped by 1 base and J by 2 bases; unmatched bases: 2. The CDR3 sequence: CASSLEDRGTYEQYF. The CDR3, as DNA: TGTGCCAGCAGCTTAGAGGACAGGGGGACCTACGAGCAGTACTTC.

CDR3 DNA sequence: TGTGCCAGCAGCTTGGGTCAGCTTAGGGAGCAGTACTTC. It is translated as CASSLGQLREQYF. The J gene is TRBJ2-7, the V gene TRBV5-4; no reliable D call. The CDR3 is 13 amino acids. V was trimmed by 0 bases and J by 7 bases, leaving 11 bases between them. Germline CDR1 is SGHNT and CDR2 is YYREEE (reference sequence).

The chain uses TRBV7-2 and TRBJ2-7; 7 nucleotides match TRBD1. CDR1 SGHTA and CDR2 FQGNSA come from the germline V gene. V was clipped by 7 bases and J by 2 bases; unmatched bases: 5. The CDR3 spans 13 residues. As DNA, the CDR3 is TGTGCCAGCACCCGTGACAGGGCCTACGAGCAGTACTTC. Translating gives CASTRDRAYEQYF.

This chain joins TRBV7-9 and TRBJ2-7, with unresolved D. CDR1 is SEHNR, CDR2 FQNEAQ, per germline (reference sequence). The CDR3 is 12 residues long. V lost 4 bases, J lost 1 base, and 5 bases lay in between. The CDR3 is CASSYGSYEQYF. For the CDR3, the DNA is TGTGCCAGCAGCTACGGGTCCTACGAGCAGTACTTC.

V and J are TRBV5-4 and TRBJ1-4; D unclear. CDR1 and CDR2 (germline): SGHNT, YYREEE (reference sequence). CDR3 size: 15 residues. V gave up 2 bases and J gave up 0 bases, with 8 bases separating them. In DNA form, the CDR3 reads TGTGCCAGCAGCTTTGGGGTTGCAACTAATGAAAAACTGTTTTTT. It translates to CASSFGVATNEKLFF. The whole variable domain, filled in from reference TRBV5-4 and TRBJ1-4, reads ETGVTQSPTHLIKTRGQQVTLRCSSQSGHNTVSWYQQALGQGPQFIFQYYREEENGRGNFPPRFSGLQFPNYSSELNVNALELDDSALYLCASSFGVATNEKLFFGSGTQLSVL.

The gene calls are TRBV6-6 and TRBJ2-1; 8 bases are a match to TRBD1. The junction had 4 bases not matched to a gene; V was cut back by 2 bases and J by 7 bases. The CDR3 contains 14 residues. The germline gives CDR1 MNHNY, CDR2 SVGAGI (reference sequence). The CDR3 sequence is CASSYGQGGNEQFF. In nucleotides, the CDR3 is TGTGCCAGCAGTTACGGACAGGGAGGAAATGAGCAGTTCTTC.